The T cell receptor beta chain described here comes from a study of CD8 T cells in ankylosing spondylitis (dated by TCRdb to the late 2010s). Background on the whole study: To find TCR variants linked to disease, the study profiled T cell receptor beta repertoires in ankylosing spondylitis patients and healthy donors. The whole study cohort included 108 healthy donors and around 24 ankylosing spondylitis patients. Samples of peripheral blood were taken, and for ankylosing spondylitis patients, synovial fluid was collected as well. Findings and caveats that apply to the study as a whole: A TCR beta motif of several highly homologous amino acid variants appeared characteristic of blood from ankylosing spondylitis patients. Some of the motif variants had been reported before in the synovial fluid and blood of reactive arthritis patients, a finding that suggests common disease-initiation mechanisms. In peripheral blood, the disease-linked clones were found at relatively low frequencies and had a CD8+ phenotype. The disease-linked clones were reported to be significantly enriched in matched synovial fluid samples from ankylosing spondylitis patients.

On this clonotype itself: The antigen it recognizes is unknown. No base-level quality is on record; no much larger clone is a single base apart.

The CDR3 starts with the cysteine, ends with the phenylalanine, and has 15 residues. The DNA shown is the 45-base CDR3, in frame from base 1. The junction shows trimming of 6 bases on V and 0 bases on J, plus 14 bases between the germline ends. Sequenced using an Illumina HiSeq 2500. Quantitative 5'-RACE with molecular barcodes was the method used to prepare the TCR beta libraries. Per the original workflow: To identify disease-linked TCR variants, a new computational method was used, one built on a probabilistic model of VDJ rearrangement. TCRdb reprocessed the public reads (quality trimming at Q25 with fastp, clone calling with MiXCR) and kept in-frame beta chains. CDR3 protein sequences are deduplicated, and each keeps its most common genes and DNA. None of the V and J calls come from the authors' own analysis; TCRdb made them. A total of roughly 440,000 distinct CDR3 sequences appear in this sample, under 20% of them only once. The biggest ten clones account for under 1.2% of the sample.

The chain is encoded by TRBV12-3 or TRBV12-4 joined to TRBJ1-1; too little of a D gene remains to name it. The source is a male donor with ankylosing spondylitis. Sequenced: blood, either unsorted or a sorted T cell fraction (not recorded which). The CDR3 here reads CASSPLFGVNTEAFF. The bases are TGTGCCAGCAGCCCCCTCTTCGGCGTGAACACTGAAGCTTTCTTT.